The following is a T cell receptor beta chain sequence with its context. Its antigen is still unknown. The table came from immunoSEQ multiplex PCR; TCRdb's copy has only in-frame clones and leaves some out. Altogether 120,000 to 150,000 clones are present, 80% to 90% being singletons, with the ten largest covering less than 3%. Trimming pared 0 bases from V and 2 bases from J, leaving 11 bases between. Germline V gene data show CDR1 as SGHRS and CDR2 as YFSETQ. The CDR3 runs 15 residues. This record belongs to a study of cytomegalovirus exposure and HLA in healthy donors. Study-level results: The classifier was said to identify cytomegalovirus status with high specificity and sensitivity. Rarity marked most TCR sequences, yet some public TCRs occurred in many donors.

The chain uses TRBV5-1 and TRBJ1-1; D may be TRBD1 (5 bases). The origin of this receptor is a man younger than 30 in good health and CMV-seronegative. Material: PBMCs. Here the CDR3 DNA reads TGCGCCAGCAGCTTGGACGGGTGGGGCAACACTGAAGCTTTCTTT. Amino acids: CASSLDGWGNTEAFF.